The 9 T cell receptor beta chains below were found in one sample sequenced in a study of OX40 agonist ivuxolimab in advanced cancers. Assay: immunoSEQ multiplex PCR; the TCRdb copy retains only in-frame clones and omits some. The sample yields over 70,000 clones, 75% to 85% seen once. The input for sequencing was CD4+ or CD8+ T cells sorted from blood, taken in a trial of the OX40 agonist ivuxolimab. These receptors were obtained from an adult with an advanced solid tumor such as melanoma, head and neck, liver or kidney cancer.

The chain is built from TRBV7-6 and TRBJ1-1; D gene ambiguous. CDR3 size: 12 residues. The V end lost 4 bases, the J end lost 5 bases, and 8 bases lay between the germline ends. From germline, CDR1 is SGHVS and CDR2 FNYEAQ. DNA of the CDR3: TGTGCCAGCAGCTCCGGACGGACTGAAGCTTTCTTT. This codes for CASSSGRTEAFF.

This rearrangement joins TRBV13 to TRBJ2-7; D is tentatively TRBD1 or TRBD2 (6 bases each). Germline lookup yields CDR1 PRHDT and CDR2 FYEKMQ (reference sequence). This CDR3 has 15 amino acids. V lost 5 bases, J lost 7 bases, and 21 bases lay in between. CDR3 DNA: TGTGCCAGCAGCCCCCCTACGGGGGCTGCAGGGGAGCAGTACTTC. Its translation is CASSPPTGAAGEQYF.

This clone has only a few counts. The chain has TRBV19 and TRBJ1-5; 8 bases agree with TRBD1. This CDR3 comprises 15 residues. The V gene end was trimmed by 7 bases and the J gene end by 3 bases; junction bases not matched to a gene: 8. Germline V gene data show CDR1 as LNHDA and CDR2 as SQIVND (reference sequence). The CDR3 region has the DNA TGTGCCAGTACCCGGACAGGGTGGGTCAATCAGCCCCAGCATTTT. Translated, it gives CASTRTGWVNQPQHF.

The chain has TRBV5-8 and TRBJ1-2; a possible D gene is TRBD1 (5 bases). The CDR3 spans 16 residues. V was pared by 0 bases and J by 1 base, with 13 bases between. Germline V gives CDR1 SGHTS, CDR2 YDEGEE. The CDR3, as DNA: TGTGCCAGCAGCTTGGAACCGGGGGTGATTAACTATGGCTACACCTTC. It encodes CASSLEPGVINYGYTF.

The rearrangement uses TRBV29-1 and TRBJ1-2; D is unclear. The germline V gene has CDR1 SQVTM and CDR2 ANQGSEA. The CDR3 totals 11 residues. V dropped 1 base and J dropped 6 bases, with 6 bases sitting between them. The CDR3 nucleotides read TGCAGCGTTGAAGTGGGCAATGGCTACACCTTC. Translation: CSVEVGNGYTF.

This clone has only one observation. CDR3 in amino acids: CASSLAGRGRKLFF. DNA of the CDR3: TGTGCCAGCAGCTTAGCCGGGAGGGGAAGAAAACTGTTTTTT. The chain carries TRBV7-2 and TRBJ1-4; tentative D call: TRBD1 (5 bases). The CDR3 length is 14 residues. V lost 0 bases to trimming and J lost 10 bases, with 12 bases between them. Germline assignment: CDR1 SGHTA and CDR2 FQGNSA.

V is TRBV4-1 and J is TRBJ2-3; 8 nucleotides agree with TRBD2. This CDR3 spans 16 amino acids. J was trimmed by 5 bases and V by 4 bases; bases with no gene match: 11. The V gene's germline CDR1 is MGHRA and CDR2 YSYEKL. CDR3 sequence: CASSLSGLAMGDTQYF. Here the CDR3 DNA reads TGCGCCAGCAGCCTGAGCGGACTAGCTATGGGAGATACGCAGTATTTT.

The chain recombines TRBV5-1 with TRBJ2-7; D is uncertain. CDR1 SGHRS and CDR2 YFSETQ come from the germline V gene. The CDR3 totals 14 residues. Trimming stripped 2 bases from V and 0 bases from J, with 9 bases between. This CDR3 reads CASSLGVSSYEQYF. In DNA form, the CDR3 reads TGCGCCAGCAGCTTAGGCGTGAGCTCCTACGAGCAGTACTTC.

The CDR3 nucleotides read TGTGCCAGCACCAAAGGCTCCGGGACAGGGCCCGTAAAACTGTTTTTT. This codes for CASTKGSGTGPVKLFF. The V and J genes are TRBV7-9 and TRBJ1-4; 9 bases line up with TRBD1. The CDR3 contains 16 residues. Per germline, CDR1 SEHNR and CDR2 FQNEAQ (reference sequence). Trimming removed 7 bases from V and 10 bases from J; junction bases left unmatched: 16. Filled out from reference TRBV7-9 and TRBJ1-4, the complete variable domain reads DTGVSQNPRHKITKRGQNVTFRCDPISEHNRLYWYRQTLGQGPEFLTYFQNEAQLEKSRLLSDRFSAERPKGSFSTLEIQRTEQGDSAMYLCASTKGSGTGPVKLFFGSGTQLSVL.